The rows below give T cell receptor beta chains drawn from one sample of a study of CD8 T cells in ankylosing spondylitis. TCRdb reprocessed the 5' RACE reads via MiXCR and lists one record per CDR3 protein. The sample yields around 230,000 distinct CDR3 sequences, 8% to 9% seen once. What was sequenced was blood, either unsorted or a sorted T cell fraction (not recorded which). These receptors were collected from a female donor with ankylosing spondylitis or in good health (not recorded which). The CDR3 runs from the conserved cysteine through the conserved F or W. The order of the fields is J gene, D gene, clone size, V gene, CDR3 DNA, CDR3 protein. The D gene is left open where the match is weak. Clone size, where shown, is once, few, many, or a class for clones that have expanded.

TRBJ2-2,TRBD2,many,TRBV20-1,TGCAGTGCTAGGGGACTAGCGGGGAACACCGGGGAGCTGTTTTTT,CSARGLAGNTGELFF
TRBJ2-3,TRBD2,many,TRBV20-1,TGCAGTGCTGCCCCCCTAGCGGGAAATCCCACAGATACGCAGTATTTT,CSAAPLAGNPTDTQYF
TRBJ2-3,.,many,TRBV15,TGTGCCACCAGCAGAGAACTAGTAAGCACAGATACGCAGTATTTT,CATSRELVSTDTQYF
TRBJ1-3,.,.,TRBV4-1,TGCGCCAGCAGCCAAAGCTCAGGGGTTGGAAACACCATATATTTT,CASSQSSGVGNTIYF
TRBJ2-2,.,many,TRBV29-1,TGCAGCGTTGTAGATACGGTCGGGGAGCTGTTTTTT,CSVVDTVGELFF
TRBJ1-4,.,many,TRBV10-2,TGCGCCAGCAGTGATACCCGTGGATCCCCTGAAGTAAAACTGTTTTTT,CASSDTRGSPEVKLFF
TRBJ1-1,.,.,TRBV19,TGTGCCAGTAGTAGGCAAAGGGCCGCTGAAGCTTTCTTT,CASSRQRAAEAFF
TRBJ2-1,.,many,TRBV5-5,TGTGCCAGCACCACCCGGCAGAATGAGCAGTTCTTC,CASTTRQNEQFF
TRBJ1-5,.,many,TRBV6-1,TGTGCCAGCAGTGTGGGGAGCGTGGATCAGCCCCAGCATTTT,CASSVGSVDQPQHF
TRBJ1-1,.,few,TRBV25-1,TGTGCCAGCAGCGCGGACGACAACACTGAAGCTTTCTTT,CASSADDNTEAFF
TRBJ2-3,.,many,TRBV29-1,TGCAGCGTCCGGGACGTCGGGACAGATACGCAGTATTTT,CSVRDVGTDTQYF
TRBJ1-2,.,many,TRBV3-1,TGTGCCAGCAGCCCCCCCACAGGTGGAGGCTACACCTTC,CASSPPTGGGYTF
TRBJ2-1,.,.,TRBV10-3,TGTGCCATCAGTGAGTTTAGGGAGCGCGGGTCGGAGCAGTTCTTC,CAISEFRERGSEQFF
TRBJ2-5,.,many,TRBV4-3,TGCGCCAGCAGCCAAGGATGGGACCCTGGGGAGACCCAGTACTTC,CASSQGWDPGETQYF
TRBJ1-1,.,many,TRBV7-2,TGTGCCAGCAGCTTAGAGGAGCTGTGGACTGAAGCTTTCTTT,CASSLEELWTEAFF
TRBJ2-7,TRBD1,.,TRBV7-2,TGTGCCAGCAGCTTAAGGACAGGGGGAACTAGCTCCTACGAGCAGTACTTC,CASSLRTGGTSSYEQYF
TRBJ2-1,TRBD1,many,TRBV4-3,TGCGCCAGCAGCCAAGATGTGGGGACAGGGTGGTTACAGTTCTTC,CASSQDVGTGWLQFF
TRBJ1-4,.,many,TRBV6-1,TGTGCCAGCAGGACTCATGATGATGAAAAACTGTTTTTT,CASRTHDDEKLFF
TRBJ2-1,.,many,TRBV27,TGTGCCAGCAGTGGGAACAGTGGGGGAGTGGGTGAGCAGTTCTTC,CASSGNSGGVGEQFF
TRBJ1-1,.,.,TRBV20-1,TGCAGTGCCACCACTATGAACACTGAAGCTTTCTTT,CSATTMNTEAFF
TRBJ2-1,TRBD2,many,TRBV4-3,TGCGCCAGCAGCCAAGATAGTGGCGGGGGGACCTACAATGAGCAGTTCTTC,CASSQDSGGGTYNEQFF
TRBJ2-1,TRBD2,many,TRBV28,TGTGCCACAGCGGGAGGACTCTCCTACAATGAGCAGTTCTTC,CATAGGLSYNEQFF
TRBJ2-3,TRBD2,.,TRBV7-9,TGTGCCAGCAGCTTAGCGGGCCTAGCGGGAGATACGCAGTATTTT,CASSLAGLAGDTQYF
TRBJ2-7,TRBD2,many,TRBV5-1,TGCGCCAGCAGAGCTGGGACTAGCGGGTACGAGCAGTACTTC,CASRAGTSGYEQYF
TRBJ1-5,TRBD1,.,TRBV12-3/TRBV12-4,TGTGCCAGCAGGGATACAGGGGGTGGTGGCAATCAGCCCCAGCATTTT,CASRDTGGGGNQPQHF
TRBJ2-1,.,many,TRBV5-1,TGCGCCAGCAGCTTGTCATCCACTACCGGAGTCGACAATGAGCAGTTCTTC,CASSLSSTTGVDNEQFF
TRBJ1-2,.,many,TRBV10-3,TGTGCCATCAGTGAGTCGAGGGCAGACCGACCGAACTATGGCTACACCTTC,CAISESRADRPNYGYTF
TRBJ2-1,TRBD2,many,TRBV5-6,TGTGCCAGCAGAGGGCTAGCGGGCAATTCCTACAATGAGCAGTTCTTC,CASRGLAGNSYNEQFF
TRBJ1-1,.,many,TRBV5-6,TGTGCCAGCAGCGGCGATGGGTCGAACACTGAAGCTTTCTTT,CASSGDGSNTEAFF
TRBJ2-3,.,.,TRBV7-2,TGTGCCAGCAGCTTATTTCGGACAGACACAGATACGCAGTATTTT,CASSLFRTDTDTQYF
TRBJ2-1,TRBD2,many,TRBV5-4,TGTGCCAGCAGCCCCGGGACTAGCGGGTTCTCCTACAATGAGCAGTTCTTC,CASSPGTSGFSYNEQFF
TRBJ2-1,TRBD1,many,TRBV10-3,TGTGCCATCAGGGACGACAGGGGGCTGAACAATGAGCAGTTCTTC,CAIRDDRGLNNEQFF
TRBJ2-2,TRBD1,many,TRBV7-2,TGTGCCAGCAGCTTAAGTACAGGGGGAACCGGGGAGCTGTTTTTT,CASSLSTGGTGELFF
TRBJ1-4,.,.,TRBV5-6,TGTGCCAGCAGCCCAGGGCAATGGAGTGAAAAACTGTTTTTT,CASSPGQWSEKLFF
TRBJ2-1,TRBD2,many,TRBV6-6,TGTGCCAGCAGTTGGCGATTTAGGCGGGAGTATGGTTATGAGCAGTTCTTC,CASSWRFRREYGYEQFF
TRBJ2-7,TRBD2,many,TRBV11-2,TGTGCCAGCAGCAGACTAGCGGGAGCAGCCTACGAGCAGTACTTC,CASSRLAGAAYEQYF
TRBJ1-2,TRBD1,.,TRBV30,TGTGCCTGGAGTTCCGACAGGGGGTGTGGCTACACCTTC,CAWSSDRGCGYTF
TRBJ1-4,TRBD1,many,TRBV3-1,TGTGCCAGCAGCCAAGAGGACAGGGGTAGCGAAAAACTGTTTTTT,CASSQEDRGSEKLFF
TRBJ1-2,.,many,TRBV20-1,TGCAGTCCTACAGGGAACTATGGCTACACCTTC,CSPTGNYGYTF
TRBJ2-3,.,many,TRBV5-6,TGTGCCAGCAGCTTGGACGGCCTAAGCACAGATACGCAGTATTTT,CASSLDGLSTDTQYF